This passage covers 23 T cell receptor beta chains from one sample sequenced in a study of T-cell memory formation after mild COVID-19. TCRdb analysed the 5' RACE reads with MiXCR anew, one entry per CDR3 protein. The sample contains roughly 300,000 distinct CDR3 sequences, about an eighth of which appear only once. What was sequenced was PBMCs or a T cell subset sorted from them (not recorded which). Receptors originate from a man between 18 and 29 years old who had mild COVID-19 (a few samples of this study predate the infection). Cell type and time point are not known.

The chain is built from TRBV3-1 and TRBJ1-2; D remains ambiguous. This CDR3 contains 14 residues. CDR1 and CDR2 (germline): LGHDT, YNNKEL (reference sequence). V lost 0 bases, J lost 8 bases, and 13 bases lay in between. The CDR3 region has the DNA TGTGCCAGCAGCCAAGATCGTGTAGGGCGGGGCTACACCTTC. It translates to CASSQDRVGRGYTF.

The V call is TRBV6-6, the J call TRBJ2-7; no clear D gene. The germline CDR1 and CDR2 sequences are MNHNY and SVGAGI (reference sequence). With 7 bases removed from V and 2 bases from J, the gap between germline ends came to 9 bases. CDR3 length equals 12 residues. The CDR3 DNA is TGTGCCAGCACAACGGTTCCCTACGAGCAGTACTTC. Amino acids: CASTTVPYEQYF.

The rearrangement links TRBV20-1 to TRBJ2-5; the D gene could be TRBD1 or TRBD2 (5 bases each). The V end was cut by 3 bases, the J end by 3 bases, with 14 bases between. The CDR3 covers 14 residues. Germline-derived CDR1 and CDR2 are DFQATT and SNEGSKA (reference sequence). CDR3 nucleotide sequence: TGCAGTGCTAGGGGACGGACGGGAAAAGAGACCCAGTACTTC. Its protein product is CSARGRTGKETQYF.

This chain links TRBV29-1 with TRBJ2-1; 8 bases align to TRBD1. From germline, CDR1 is SQVTM and CDR2 ANQGSEA. The J segment lost 7 bases and the V segment lost 0 bases, leaving 14 bases of the junction unmatched. The CDR3 is made up of 17 amino acids. CDR3 loop: CSVEDLANGQGWNEQFF. CDR3 nucleotide sequence: TGCAGCGTTGAAGACCTAGCCAACGGACAGGGTTGGAATGAGCAGTTCTTC.

This clonotype was observed a few times. V is TRBV6-2 or TRBV6-3 and J is TRBJ1-6, with D maybe TRBD1 (5 bases). Trimming stripped 6 bases from V and 7 bases from J, with 10 bases between. The CDR3 has 13 residues. The V gene's germline CDR1 is MNHEY and CDR2 SVGEGT. CDR3 coding DNA: TGTGCCAGCAGCCGGGACGAAAATTCACCCCTCCACTTT. Its translation: CASSRDENSPLHF.

This clonotype was seen repeatedly, ten times or more. This chain connects TRBV5-1 to TRBJ2-7, with TRBD2 as a possible D gene (5 bases). Germline assignment: CDR1 SGHRS and CDR2 YFSETQ. With 6 bases removed from V and 0 bases from J, the gap between germline ends came to 10 bases. The CDR3 is 13 residues long. Here the CDR3 DNA reads TGCGCCAGCACGTCAGCGGACTCCTACGAGCAGTACTTC. It translates to CASTSADSYEQYF.

This clonotype was picked up a small number of times. The rearrangement joins TRBV4-1 to TRBJ2-3; D possibly corresponds to TRBD2 (5 bases). V was cut by 4 bases and J by 0 bases, with 17 bases left in between. This CDR3 is 17 amino acids long. Germline V gene lookup returns CDR1 MGHRA and CDR2 YSYEKL. CDR3 protein: CASSPYNDGESTDTQYF. The CDR3 region has the DNA TGCGCCAGCAGCCCCTATAACGACGGGGAAAGCACAGATACGCAGTATTTT.

This clonotype has ten or more counts. The rearrangement links TRBV20-1 to TRBJ2-1; 7 bases match TRBD2. This CDR3 contains 14 residues. CDR1 is DFQATT, CDR2 SNEGSKA, per germline (reference sequence). V was clipped by 6 bases and J by 4 bases; unmatched bases: 9. The CDR3 spells CSAASRGYYNEQFF. DNA for the CDR3: TGCAGTGCCGCTTCGCGGGGGTATTACAATGAGCAGTTCTTC.

This clonotype was counted ten times or more. This chain uses TRBV5-1 with TRBJ2-3; D unclear. The germline V gene has CDR1 SGHRS and CDR2 YFSETQ. The CDR3 consists of 14 residues. V lost 6 bases, J lost 4 bases, and 15 bases lay in between. Written as DNA, the CDR3 is TGCGCCAGCACCCCGGACCAGCCCCCAGATACGCAGTATTTT. This codes for CASTPDQPPDTQYF. The whole variable domain, remainder taken from reference TRBV5-1 and TRBJ2-3, is KAGVTQTPRYLIKTRGQQVTLSCSPISGHRSVSWYQQTPGQGLQFLFEYFSETQRNKGNFPGRFSGRQFSNSRSEMNVSTLELGDSALYLCASTPDQPPDTQYFGPGTRLTVL.

The chain couples TRBV12-3 or TRBV12-4 to TRBJ1-2; perhaps TRBD1 as D (6 bases). This CDR3 has 12 amino acids. Trimming removed 1 base from V and 10 bases from J, with 10 bases in between. CDR3 amino acids: CASSLDQGYYTF. CDR3 DNA sequence: TGTGCCAGCAGTTTAGACCAGGGGTACTACACCTTC.

The V gene is TRBV7-6, the J gene TRBJ2-1; TRBD2 matches 9 bases. Germline assignment: CDR1 SGHVS and CDR2 FNYEAQ. The CDR3 spans 18 residues. V was pared by 5 bases and J by 2 bases, with 13 bases of the junction left unmatched. The CDR3 here is CASSEGVAGATPYNEQFF. The DNA of the CDR3 is TGTGCCAGCAGCGAGGGAGTAGCGGGGGCCACGCCCTACAATGAGCAGTTCTTC.

The chain combines TRBV9 with TRBJ1-1; D perhaps matches TRBD1 (6 bases). V was cut by 0 bases and J by 6 bases, with 9 bases left in between. CDR3 length: 13 residues. CDR1 is SGDLS and CDR2 is YYNGEE in the germline V gene. The CDR3: CASSVGGGPEAFF. DNA of the CDR3: TGTGCCAGCAGCGTAGGAGGGGGGCCTGAAGCTTTCTTT.

In this sample, this clonotype turned up a few times. The V call is TRBV24-1, the J call TRBJ2-1, with D unclear. The germline V and J ends were trimmed by 7 bases and 7 bases, with 19 bases remaining between them. This CDR3 spans 15 amino acids. Germline V CDR1 and CDR2: KGHDR, SFDVKD. CDR3 sequence: CATSPRVTPRNEQFF. For the CDR3, the DNA is TGTGCCACCAGCCCCCGGGTCACCCCGAGGAATGAGCAGTTCTTC.

V gene TRBV5-1 combines with J gene TRBJ2-3; D is undetermined. This CDR3 comprises 13 residues. Between the trimmed V and J ends, which lost 5 bases and 0 bases, there was a span of 7 bases. The germline V gene has CDR1 SGHRS and CDR2 YFSETQ. The CDR3 protein is CASRTGSTDTQYF. CDR3 bases: TGCGCCAGCAGGACTGGAAGCACAGATACGCAGTATTTT.

This clonotype appeared a few times. The chain links TRBV24-1 to TRBJ2-3; weak D call: TRBD2 (6 bases). This CDR3 spans 15 amino acids. V dropped 2 bases and J dropped 6 bases, with 14 bases sitting between them. From germline, CDR1 is KGHDR and CDR2 SFDVKD. The CDR3 sequence is CATSDSRDGGDTQYF. Written as DNA, the CDR3 is TGTGCCACCAGTGATTCCCGGGACGGAGGGGATACGCAGTATTTT.

This clonotype appeared a few times. This chain uses TRBV4-3 with TRBJ2-4; weak D call: TRBD1 (6 bases). The CDR3 is 15 amino acids. Deletions cut 1 base from V and 5 bases from J, with 12 bases between. CDR1 is LGHNA, CDR2 YSLEER, per germline. The CDR3 bases are TGCGCCAGCAGCCAAGTCGGACAGACACAAAACATTCAGTACTTC. Amino acids: CASSQVGQTQNIQYF.

This clonotype was recorded many times. The rearrangement uses TRBV5-6 and TRBJ2-7, with D perhaps matching TRBD1 or TRBD2 (6 bases each). Germline CDR1 SGHDT, CDR2 YYEEEE. The CDR3 runs to 15 residues. The V and J ends lost 6 bases and 3 bases respectively, with 19 bases between them. The CDR3 coding sequence is TGTGCCAGCACCTCGGAGGGGGGATTGGACTACGAGCAGTACTTC. Translating gives CASTSEGGLDYEQYF. The variable domain in full, completed from reference TRBV5-6 and TRBJ2-7, reads DAGVTQSPTHLIKTRGQQVTLRCSPKSGHDTVSWYQQALGQGPQFIFQYYEEEERQRGNFPDRFSGHQFPNYSSELNVNALLLGDSALYLCASTSEGGLDYEQYFGPGTRLTVT.

The J gene is TRBJ2-7, the V gene TRBV21-1; the table's D call, TRBD1, has no DNA check behind it. TRBV21-1 is deemed a pseudogene. This CDR3 has 15 amino acids. This CDR3 reads CASSKGTENSYEQYV. The CDR3 bases are TGTGCCAGCAGCAAGGGGACGGAAAATTCCTACGAGCAGTACGTC.

This clonotype was picked up a small number of times. This chain joins TRBV20-1 and TRBJ1-1; D not resolved. The CDR3 has 13 amino acids. Germline CDR1 reads DFQATT; CDR2 reads SNEGSKA (reference sequence). Deletions cut 1 base from V and 1 base from J, with 7 bases between. The CDR3 sequence is CSARVAANTEAFF. The CDR3 nucleotides are TGCAGTGCTAGAGTGGCAGCGAACACTGAAGCTTTCTTT.

The chain links TRBV11-2 to TRBJ1-3; D ambiguous. The ends were cut back, 1 base at V and 4 bases at J, with 11 bases in the middle. The CDR3 covers 15 residues. From germline, CDR1 is SGHAT and CDR2 FQNNGV. This CDR3 is CASSLAVLVGNTIYF. In DNA, the CDR3 is TGTGCCAGCAGCTTAGCAGTCTTAGTCGGAAACACCATATATTTT.

This chain links TRBV5-1 with TRBJ1-2; maybe TRBD1 (6 bases). V lost 1 base to trimming and J lost 3 bases, with 10 bases between them. CDR3 size: 14 residues. The germline V gene encodes CDR1 SGHRS and CDR2 YFSETQ. The CDR3: CASSLSGGDYGYTF. DNA for the CDR3: TGCGCCAGCAGCTTGTCGGGGGGCGACTATGGCTACACCTTC.

The chain recombines TRBV3-1 with TRBJ1-5, with 10 bases matching TRBD1. Germline V CDR1 and CDR2: LGHDT, YNNKEL (reference sequence). There are 15 residues in the CDR3. V lost 4 bases and J lost 5; bases outside the gene matches: 5. The CDR3 coding sequence is TGTGCCAGCAGCCTTAGGACAGGGGGACATCAGCCCCAGCATTTT. Protein: CASSLRTGGHQPQHF.

The chain links TRBV29-1 to TRBJ1-1, with a possible D match to TRBD1 (5 bases). Germline V gene data show CDR1 as SQVTM and CDR2 as ANQGSEA. Trimming left V 2 bases short and J 6 bases short, with 10 bases between. The CDR3 runs 12 residues. The CDR3 here is CSVEQGGPEAFF. The CDR3 nucleotides are TGCAGCGTTGAACAGGGCGGGCCTGAAGCTTTCTTT.